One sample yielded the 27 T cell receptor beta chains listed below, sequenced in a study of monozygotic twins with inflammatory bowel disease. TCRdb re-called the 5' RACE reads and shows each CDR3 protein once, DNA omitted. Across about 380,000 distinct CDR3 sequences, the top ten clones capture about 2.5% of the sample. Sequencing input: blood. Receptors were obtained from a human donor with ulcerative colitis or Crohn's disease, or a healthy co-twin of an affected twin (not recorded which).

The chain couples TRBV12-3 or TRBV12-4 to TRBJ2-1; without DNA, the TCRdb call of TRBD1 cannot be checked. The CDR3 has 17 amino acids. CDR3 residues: CASSLGVIPTGSNEQFF.

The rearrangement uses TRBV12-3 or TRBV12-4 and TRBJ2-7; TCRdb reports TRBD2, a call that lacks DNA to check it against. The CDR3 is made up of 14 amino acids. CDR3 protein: CASSPADIAYEQYF.

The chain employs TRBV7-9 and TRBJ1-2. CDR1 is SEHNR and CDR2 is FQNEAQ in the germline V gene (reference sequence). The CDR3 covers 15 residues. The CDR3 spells CASSPRRDPFYGYTF.

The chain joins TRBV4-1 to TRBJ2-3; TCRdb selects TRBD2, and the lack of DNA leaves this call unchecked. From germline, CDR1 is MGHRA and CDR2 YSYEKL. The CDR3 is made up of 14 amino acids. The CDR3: CASSQDRSAGTQYF.

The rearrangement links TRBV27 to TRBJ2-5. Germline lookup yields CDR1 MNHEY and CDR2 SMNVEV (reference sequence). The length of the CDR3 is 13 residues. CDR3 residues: CASSFSGRETQYF.

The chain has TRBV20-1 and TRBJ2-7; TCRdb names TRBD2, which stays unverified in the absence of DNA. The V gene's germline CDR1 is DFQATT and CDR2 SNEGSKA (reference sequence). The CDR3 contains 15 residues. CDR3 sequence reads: CSARAGLALRHEQYF.

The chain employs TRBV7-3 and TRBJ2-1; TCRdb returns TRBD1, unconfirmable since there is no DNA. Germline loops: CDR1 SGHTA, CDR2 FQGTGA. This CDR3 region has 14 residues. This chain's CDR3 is CASSRTGVYNEQFF.

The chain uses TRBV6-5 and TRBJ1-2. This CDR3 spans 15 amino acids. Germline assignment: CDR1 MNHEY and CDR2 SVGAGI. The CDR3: CASSWARTTNYGYTF.

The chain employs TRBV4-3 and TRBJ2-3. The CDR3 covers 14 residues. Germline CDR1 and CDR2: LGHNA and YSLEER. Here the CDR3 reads CASSRGTSTDTQYF.

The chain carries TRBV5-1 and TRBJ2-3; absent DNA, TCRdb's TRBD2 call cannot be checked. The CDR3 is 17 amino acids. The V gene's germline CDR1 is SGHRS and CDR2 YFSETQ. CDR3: CASSTTSGGTTTDTQYF. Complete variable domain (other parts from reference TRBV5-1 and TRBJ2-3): KAGVTQTPRYLIKTRGQQVTLSCSPISGHRSVSWYQQTPGQGLQFLFEYFSETQRNKGNFPGRFSGRQFSNSRSEMNVSTLELGDSALYLCASSTTSGGTTTDTQYFGPGTRLTVL.

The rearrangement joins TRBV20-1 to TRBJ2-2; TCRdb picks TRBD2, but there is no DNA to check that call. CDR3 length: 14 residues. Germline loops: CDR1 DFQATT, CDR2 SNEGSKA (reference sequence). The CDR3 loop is CSARGGGNSGELFF.

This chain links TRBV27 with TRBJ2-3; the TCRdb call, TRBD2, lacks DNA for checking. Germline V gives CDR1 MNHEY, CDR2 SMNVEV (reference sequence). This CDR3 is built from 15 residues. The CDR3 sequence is CASSQEGRVTDTQYF.

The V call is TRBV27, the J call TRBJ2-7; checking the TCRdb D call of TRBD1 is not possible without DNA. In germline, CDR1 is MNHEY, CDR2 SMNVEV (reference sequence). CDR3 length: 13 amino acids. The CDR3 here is CASSLKDNYEQYF.

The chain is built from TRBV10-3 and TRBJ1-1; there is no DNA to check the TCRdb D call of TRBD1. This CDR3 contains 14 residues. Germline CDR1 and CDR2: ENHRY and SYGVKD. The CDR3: CAISERDRSLEAFF.

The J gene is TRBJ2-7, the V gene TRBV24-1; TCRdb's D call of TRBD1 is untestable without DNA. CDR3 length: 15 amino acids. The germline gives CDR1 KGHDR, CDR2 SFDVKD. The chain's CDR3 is CATSNRDRVRYEQYF.

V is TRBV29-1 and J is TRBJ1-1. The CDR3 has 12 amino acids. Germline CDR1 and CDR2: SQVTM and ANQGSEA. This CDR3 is CSDFGLNTEAFF.

The CDR3: CASTKSGVYEQYF. This sequence joins TRBV12-3 or TRBV12-4 and TRBJ2-7; TCRdb outputs TRBD1, but without DNA this stays unchecked. CDR3 length: 13 residues.

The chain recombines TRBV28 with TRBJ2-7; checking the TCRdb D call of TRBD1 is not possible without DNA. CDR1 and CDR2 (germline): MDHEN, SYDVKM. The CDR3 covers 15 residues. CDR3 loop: CASSRYRGHSYEQYF. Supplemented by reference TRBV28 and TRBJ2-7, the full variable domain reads DVKVTQSSRYLVKRTGEKVFLECVQDMDHENMFWYRQDPGLGLRLIYFSYDVKMKEKGDIPEGYSVSREKKERFSLILESASTNQTSMYLCASSRYRGHSYEQYFGPGTRLTVT.

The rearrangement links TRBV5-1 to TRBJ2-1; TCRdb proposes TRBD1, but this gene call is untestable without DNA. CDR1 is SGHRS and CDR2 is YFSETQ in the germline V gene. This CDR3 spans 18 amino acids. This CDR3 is CASSLAGAGKGFYNEQFF.

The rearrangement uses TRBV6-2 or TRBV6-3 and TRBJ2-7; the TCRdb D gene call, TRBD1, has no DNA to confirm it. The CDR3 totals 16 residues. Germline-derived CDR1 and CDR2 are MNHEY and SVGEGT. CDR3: CASSNLLGQGPYEQYF.

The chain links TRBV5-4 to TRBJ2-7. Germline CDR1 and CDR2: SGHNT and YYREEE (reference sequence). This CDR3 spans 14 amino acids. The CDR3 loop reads CASSLEAATYEQYF.

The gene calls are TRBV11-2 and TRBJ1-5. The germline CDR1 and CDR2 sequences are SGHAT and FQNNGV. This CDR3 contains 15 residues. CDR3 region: CASSLGVLSNQPQHF.

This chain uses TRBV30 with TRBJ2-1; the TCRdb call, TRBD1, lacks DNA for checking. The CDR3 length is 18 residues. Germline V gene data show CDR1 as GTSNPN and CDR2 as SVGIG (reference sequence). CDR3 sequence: CAWTGDRDAGSSYNEQFF.

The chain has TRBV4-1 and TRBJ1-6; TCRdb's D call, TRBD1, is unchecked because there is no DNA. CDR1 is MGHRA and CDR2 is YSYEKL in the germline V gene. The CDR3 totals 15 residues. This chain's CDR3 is CASSQQGGGRVALHF.

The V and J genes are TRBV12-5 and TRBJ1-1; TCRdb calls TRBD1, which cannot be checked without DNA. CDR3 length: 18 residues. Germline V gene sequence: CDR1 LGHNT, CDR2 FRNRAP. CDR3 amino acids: CASGLVIGSGAGNTEAFF. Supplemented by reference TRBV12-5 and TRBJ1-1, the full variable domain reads DARVTQTPRHKVTEMGQEVTMRCQPILGHNTVFWYRQTMMQGLELLAYFRNRAPLDDSGMPKDRFSAEMPDATLATLKIQPSEPRDSAVYFCASGLVIGSGAGNTEAFFGQGTRLTVV.

CDR3: CATSDPTSGVYNEQFF. The chain carries TRBV24-1 and TRBJ2-1; the TCRdb D gene call, TRBD2, has no DNA to confirm it. CDR1 and CDR2 from the germline V gene are KGHDR and SFDVKD. There are 16 residues in the CDR3.

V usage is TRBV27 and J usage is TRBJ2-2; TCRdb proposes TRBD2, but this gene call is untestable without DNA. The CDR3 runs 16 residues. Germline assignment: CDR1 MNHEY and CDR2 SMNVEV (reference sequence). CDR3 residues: CASSHIAGANTGELFF.